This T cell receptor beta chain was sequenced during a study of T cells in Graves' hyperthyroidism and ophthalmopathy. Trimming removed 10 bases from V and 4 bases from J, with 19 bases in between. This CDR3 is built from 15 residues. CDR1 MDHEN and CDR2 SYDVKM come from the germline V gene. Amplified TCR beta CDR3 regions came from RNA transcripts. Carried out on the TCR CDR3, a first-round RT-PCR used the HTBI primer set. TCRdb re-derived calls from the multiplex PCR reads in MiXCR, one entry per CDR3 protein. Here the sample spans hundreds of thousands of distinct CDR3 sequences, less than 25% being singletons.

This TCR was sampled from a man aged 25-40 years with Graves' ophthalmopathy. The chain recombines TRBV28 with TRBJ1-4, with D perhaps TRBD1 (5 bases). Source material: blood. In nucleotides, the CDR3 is TGTGCCACCCTACCCCCGGGGCCGGATAATGAAAAACTGTTTTTT. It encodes CATLPPGPDNEKLFF. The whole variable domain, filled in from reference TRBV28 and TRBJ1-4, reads DVKVTQSSRYLVKRTGEKVFLECVQDMDHENMFWYRQDPGLGLRLIYFSYDVKMKEKGDIPEGYSVSREKKERFSLILESASTNQTSMYLCATLPPGPDNEKLFFGSGTQLSVL.